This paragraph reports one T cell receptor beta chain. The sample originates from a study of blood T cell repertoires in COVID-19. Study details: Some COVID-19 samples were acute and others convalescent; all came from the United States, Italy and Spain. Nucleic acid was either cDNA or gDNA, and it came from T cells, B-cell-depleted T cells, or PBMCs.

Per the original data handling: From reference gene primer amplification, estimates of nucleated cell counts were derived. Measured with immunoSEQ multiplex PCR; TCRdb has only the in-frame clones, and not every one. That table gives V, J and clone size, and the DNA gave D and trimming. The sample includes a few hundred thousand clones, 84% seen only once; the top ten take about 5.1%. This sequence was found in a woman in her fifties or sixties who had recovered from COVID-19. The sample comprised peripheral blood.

CDR3 amino acids: CASGRQGSDGNQPQHF. The CDR3 DNA reads TGTGCCAGCGGGAGACAGGGTAGTGACGGCAATCAGCCCCAGCATTTT. The chain joins TRBV2 to TRBJ1-5, with 7 positions matching TRBD1. The length of the CDR3 is 16 residues. With V trimmed by 8 bases and J by 2 bases, 12 bases remained unmatched. Germline lookup yields CDR1 SNHLY and CDR2 FYNNEI.